The entry that follows covers one T cell receptor (beta chain) sequence. The sample belongs to a study of blood T cell repertoires in COVID-19. Assay: immunoSEQ multiplex PCR; the TCRdb copy retains only in-frame clones and omits some. Here the sample spans about 530,000 clones, roughly nine tenths being singletons. The TCR sequence derives from a woman between 50 and 59 years old with COVID-19, enrolled during active disease. The sample consisted of peripheral blood.

CDR3 loop: CASRLTGSADTQYF. The CDR3 DNA sequence: TGTGCCAGCAGATTGACAGGTTCTGCAGATACGCAGTATTTT. The V gene is TRBV2, the J gene TRBJ2-3; tentatively, D is TRBD1 (6 bases). CDR1 is SNHLY and CDR2 is FYNNEI in the germline V gene. V gave up 6 bases and J gave up 4 bases, with 14 bases separating them. The CDR3 is made up of 14 amino acids. Full variable domain (outside the CDR3, taken from reference TRBV2 and TRBJ2-3): EPEVTQTPSHQVTQMGQEVILRCVPISNHLYFYWYRQILGQKVEFLVSFYNNEISEKSEIFDDQFSVERPDGSNFTLKIRSTKLEDSAMYFCASRLTGSADTQYFGPGTRLTVL.